What follows are 27 T cell receptor beta chains derived from one specimen sequenced in a study of blood T cell repertoires in COVID-19. The repertoire was sequenced with immunoSEQ multiplex PCR; TCRdb's copy has only in-frame clones and lacks some. The sample consists of 45,000 to 65,000 clones, roughly 90% of them appearing once. The sample comprised peripheral blood. These receptors all come from a man aged 80 or over with active or convalescent COVID-19.

A single count supports this clone. V and J are TRBV18 and TRBJ1-2; 11 bases fit TRBD1. Germline V gene sequence: CDR1 KGHSH, CDR2 LQKENI. The CDR3 spans 15 residues. Trimming took 2 bases from V and 8 from J; bases not matched to a gene: 7. CDR3 protein: CASSPGQGAIAGYTF. The CDR3 DNA follows: TGTGCCAGCTCACCAGGACAGGGGGCGATTGCAGGCTACACCTTC.

This clone was seen only a few times. The rearrangement links TRBV27 to TRBJ2-2; weak D call: TRBD2 (5 bases). CDR1 is MNHEY, CDR2 SMNVEV, per germline (reference sequence). V was trimmed by 0 bases and J by 6 bases, leaving 11 bases between them. The CDR3 loop spans 15 amino acids. The CDR3 loop is CASSLSRRVPGELFF. The CDR3 DNA sequence: TGTGCCAGCAGTTTATCGAGGCGGGTACCCGGGGAGCTGTTTTTT.

This clone was seen only a few times. The chain joins TRBV7-2 to TRBJ2-7, with 7 bases aligning to TRBD2. CDR3 length: 15 residues. J lost 2 bases, V lost 5 bases, and 9 bases had no gene match. In germline, CDR1 is SGHTA, CDR2 FQGNSA. In DNA, the CDR3 is TGTGCCAGCAGCGCCCGACTAGCCGCCACCTACGAGCAGTACTTC. This encodes CASSARLAATYEQYF.

The chain carries TRBV29-1 and TRBJ2-1; D is possibly TRBD2 (5 bases). Trimming shortened V by 8 bases and J by 1 base, and 18 bases separated the two germline ends. The CDR3 extends over 15 amino acids. CDR1 and CDR2 from the germline V gene are SQVTM and ANQGSEA. The CDR3 bases are TGCAGCCTGAGGTCGGGATACAATTCCTACAATGAGCAGTTCTTC. Encoded protein: CSLRSGYNSYNEQFF.

The CDR3 spells CASSPNSGRGNTGELFF. CDR3 coding DNA: TGTGCCAGCAGCCCTAATAGCGGGAGGGGAAACACCGGGGAGCTGTTTTTT. The chain employs TRBV9 and TRBJ2-2; TRBD2 matches at 11 bases. There are 17 residues in the CDR3. The trim removed 4 bases at V and 2 bases at J, leaving 7 bases unmatched. Germline loops: CDR1 SGDLS, CDR2 YYNGEE.

The gene calls are TRBV28 and TRBJ2-7; tentatively, D is TRBD2 (5 bases). CDR3 length equals 14 residues. The V gene's germline CDR1 is MDHEN and CDR2 SYDVKM. V lost 1 base and J 7 bases, leaving 14 bases between the germline ends. CDR3 coding DNA: TGTGCCAGCAGTTTATATCGTCGGGGTTGGGAGCAGTACTTC. This gives the protein CASSLYRRGWEQYF.

This rearrangement joins TRBV6-6 to TRBJ2-1; tentatively, D is TRBD2 (5 bases). CDR1 and CDR2 (germline): MNHNY, SVGAGI (reference sequence). The ends were cut back, 3 bases at V and 9 bases at J, with 9 bases in the middle. The CDR3 extends over 12 amino acids. This CDR3 is CASSYSGVEQFF. CDR3 DNA sequence: TGTGCCAGCAGTTATTCCGGGGTTGAGCAGTTCTTC.

This clone was seen only a few times. The chain employs TRBV7-3 and TRBJ2-3; 11 positions match TRBD2. Germline values: CDR1 SGHTA, CDR2 FQGTGA. The trim removed 4 bases at V and 4 bases at J, leaving 4 bases unmatched. CDR3 length: 15 residues. The CDR3 sequence is CASSSRLAGPDTQYF. The CDR3, as DNA: TGTGCCAGCAGCTCCAGACTAGCGGGGCCAGATACGCAGTATTTT.

The chain links TRBV18 to TRBJ2-3, with 7 positions matching TRBD1. Trimming cost V 3 bases and J 0 bases; bases outside gene matches: 3. This CDR3 has 15 amino acids. Germline V gene sequence: CDR1 KGHSH, CDR2 LQKENI. CDR3 nucleotide sequence: TGTGCCAGCTCACCGCCGGGACAGAGCACAGATACGCAGTATTTT. Translating it yields CASSPPGQSTDTQYF.

The genes are TRBV29-1 and TRBJ2-5, with D maybe TRBD2 (6 bases). Germline-derived CDR1 and CDR2 are SQVTM and ANQGSEA. The CDR3 totals 13 residues. Between the trimmed V and J ends, which lost 6 bases and 1 base, there was a span of 12 bases. The chain's CDR3 is CSVNRGIQETQYF. The CDR3 DNA reads TGCAGCGTGAACCGGGGGATCCAAGAGACCCAGTACTTC.

The J gene is TRBJ2-1, the V gene TRBV30; 8 bases fit TRBD1. The CDR3 has 14 amino acids. The trim removed 5 bases at V and 4 bases at J, leaving 7 bases unmatched. Germline V gene lookup returns CDR1 GTSNPN and CDR2 SVGIG (reference sequence). CDR3 in DNA: TGTGCCTGGGACAGGGGTAACTCTTACAATGAGCAGTTCTTC. This translates into CAWDRGNSYNEQFF.

This clone was seen only once. The chain joins TRBV7-2 to TRBJ2-2; TRBD2 matches at 9 bases. The CDR3 sequence is 15 residues long. Germline V gives CDR1 SGHTA, CDR2 FQGNSA. The trim removed 5 bases at V and 6 bases at J, leaving 7 bases unmatched. CDR3 nucleotides: TGTGCCAGCAGCGTCTCTAGCGGGATTCCCGGGGAGCTGTTTTTT. Translation: CASSVSSGIPGELFF.

This clone was seen once. The DNA of the CDR3 is TGTGCCAGCAGTTTCGGTTGGGGCCAGCCCCAGCATTTT. Translated, it gives CASSFGWGQPQHF. The chain combines TRBV12-3 or TRBV12-4 with TRBJ1-5; D is possibly TRBD1 (5 bases). The germline V and J ends were trimmed by 3 bases and 7 bases, with 10 bases remaining between them. The CDR3 runs 13 residues.

This chain connects TRBV4-2 to TRBJ1-2; TRBD1 matches at 7 bases. From germline, CDR1 is LGHNA and CDR2 YNFKEQ. Losses at the gene ends were 1 base for V and 8 bases for J; bases not matched to a gene: 10. CDR3 length: 15 residues. CDR3 bases: TGTGCCAGCAGCCAAGCGGCCGCGAGGGGGCAAGGCTACACCTTC. Translating it yields CASSQAAARGQGYTF.

This clone has just one count. This CDR3 reads CASSDRLAGTDTQYF. In DNA form, the CDR3 reads TGTGCCAGCAGTGACAGACTAGCGGGGACAGATACGCAGTATTTT. The rearrangement joins TRBV2 to TRBJ2-3; 11 bases are a match to TRBD2. The CDR3 contains 15 residues. Germline CDR1 SNHLY, CDR2 FYNNEI. V shed 3 bases and J 3 bases; nucleotides not matched to a gene: 2.

This clone was observed a handful of times. The chain has TRBV10-3 and TRBJ2-5, with 16 bases matching TRBD2. The germline V gene encodes CDR1 ENHRY and CDR2 SYGVKD. The CDR3 is 18 residues long. The V segment lost 5 bases and the J segment 4 bases; nucleotides outside the gene matches: 10. The CDR3 coding sequence is TGTGCCATCAGTCCCCAGGGACTAGCGGGAGGGCGGGGAGAGACCCAGTACTTC. Its translation is CAISPQGLAGGRGETQYF.

J is TRBJ1-5 and V is TRBV5-1; a possible D gene is TRBD1 (5 bases). The CDR3 sequence is 15 residues long. Germline V lookup: CDR1 SGHRS, CDR2 YFSETQ. The V and J ends lost 5 bases and 6 bases respectively, with 18 bases between them. CDR3 in DNA: TGCGCCAGCAGTTACGACTCGGGGGGTAGTCAGCCCCAGCATTTT. This encodes CASSYDSGGSQPQHF. The full variable domain, rest sourced from reference TRBV5-1 and TRBJ1-5, is KAGVTQTPRYLIKTRGQQVTLSCSPISGHRSVSWYQQTPGQGLQFLFEYFSETQRNKGNFPGRFSGRQFSNSRSEMNVSTLELGDSALYLCASSYDSGGSQPQHFGDGTRLSIL.

This chain uses TRBV10-3 with TRBJ2-5; a possible D gene is TRBD1 (5 bases). Germline CDR1 ENHRY, CDR2 SYGVKD. V lost 5 bases to trimming and J lost 2 bases, with 15 bases between them. The CDR3 length is 15 residues. The CDR3 DNA sequence: TGTGCCATCAGTTCTATAAATAGGGGTCAAGAGACCCAGTACTTC. Translation: CAISSINRGQETQYF.

V and J are TRBV6-5 and TRBJ2-1; D is unclear. CDR3 length equals 12 residues. Trimming left V 7 bases short and J 1 base short, with 5 bases between. Germline V gene sequence: CDR1 MNHEY, CDR2 SVGAGI. The CDR3 nucleotides read TGTGCCAGCACAGGTTCCTACAATGAGCAGTTCTTC. Residues: CASTGSYNEQFF.

V is TRBV7-2 and J is TRBJ1-4; D is uncertain. The CDR3 has 15 amino acids. V lost 4 bases to trimming and J lost 0 bases, with 9 bases between them. In germline, CDR1 is SGHTA, CDR2 FQGNSA. The CDR3 bases are TGTGCCAGCAGCTCCAGGTTATCAACTAATGAAAAACTGTTTTTT. It yields the protein CASSSRLSTNEKLFF.

The chain combines TRBV19 with TRBJ1-4; TRBD1 agrees at 7 bases. Per the germline V gene, CDR1 is LNHDA and CDR2 is SQIVND (reference sequence). The J segment lost 5 bases and the V segment lost 3 bases, leaving 3 bases of the junction unmatched. This CDR3 contains 14 residues. CDR3 loop: CASSMGDSNEKLFF. The CDR3 DNA reads TGTGCCAGTAGTATGGGGGACAGCAATGAAAAACTGTTTTTT.

V gene TRBV28 combines with J gene TRBJ2-2, with TRBD1 identical over 7 bases. The CDR3 covers 14 residues. The germline gives CDR1 MDHEN, CDR2 SYDVKM. V was clipped by 5 bases and J by 3 bases; unmatched bases: 3. The CDR3, as DNA: TGTGCCAGCAGTACGCAGGGGGACACCGGGGAGCTGTTTTTT. Protein: CASSTQGDTGELFF.

The chain joins TRBV7-9 to TRBJ2-5; tentative D call: TRBD1 (6 bases). Germline V gene sequence: CDR1 SEHNR, CDR2 FQNEAQ (reference sequence). This CDR3 is built from 14 residues. V was trimmed by 3 bases and J by 2 bases, leaving 10 bases between them. CDR3 sequence reads: CASSFWDTQETQYF. CDR3 sequence (DNA): TGTGCCAGCAGCTTTTGGGACACACAAGAGACCCAGTACTTC.

The genes are TRBV2 and TRBJ2-7, with 13 bases aligning to TRBD2. V lost 7 bases and J lost 2; bases outside the gene matches: 5. Germline V gene lookup returns CDR1 SNHLY and CDR2 FYNNEI. This CDR3 is 15 amino acids long. Here the CDR3 DNA reads TGTGCCAGCAAAGTAGGACTAGCGGGGGCCTACGAGCAGTACTTC. This sequence encodes CASKVGLAGAYEQYF.

This chain connects TRBV5-1 to TRBJ2-2, with 12 bases that match TRBD2. The V gene end was trimmed by 1 base and the J gene end by 0 bases; junction bases not matched to a gene: 1. The CDR3 runs 17 residues. CDR1 and CDR2 from the germline V gene are SGHRS and YFSETQ. As DNA, the CDR3 is TGCGCCAGCAGCTTGTCTAGCGGGGGGGCGAACACCGGGGAGCTGTTTTTT. It is translated as CASSLSSGGANTGELFF.

This chain uses TRBV7-2 with TRBJ2-7; D gene uncertain. V was clipped by 3 bases and J by 2 bases, with 8 bases between them. From germline, CDR1 is SGHTA and CDR2 FQGNSA. The CDR3 runs 13 residues. Written as DNA, the CDR3 is TGTGCCAGCAGCTTTTCGACTGCCTACGAGCAGTACTTC. This gives the protein CASSFSTAYEQYF.

J is TRBJ1-5 and V is TRBV27, with D perhaps matching TRBD1 (5 bases). The CDR3 contains 15 residues. Trimming removed 10 bases at V and 4 bases at J, with 20 bases between. Germline values: CDR1 MNHEY, CDR2 SMNVEV (reference sequence). This CDR3 is CATKEDTQRNQPQHF. CDR3 coding DNA: TGTGCCACCAAAGAGGACACCCAACGAAATCAGCCCCAGCATTTT.